Shown below are 8 T cell receptor beta chains from a single sample sequenced in a study of blood T cell repertoires in COVID-19. Profiling relied on immunoSEQ multiplex PCR, and the TCRdb table lists in-frame clones only, not all of them. The sample holds approximately 85,000 clones, approximately 92% seen once. Sequencing used peripheral blood. The source is a woman aged 60-75 years with active COVID-19.

The chain has TRBV2 and TRBJ2-7; 12 bases align to TRBD2. Unmatched junction bases numbered 7, after V lost 6 bases and J lost 4 bases. Germline V gene sequence: CDR1 SNHLY, CDR2 FYNNEI. The CDR3 totals 15 residues. In nucleotides, the CDR3 is TGTGCCAGCAGGGCTACGACTAGCGGGAGTTACGAGCAGTACTTC. Its protein is CASRATTSGSYEQYF.

V gene TRBV24-1 combines with J gene TRBJ2-7; TRBD2 matches 15 bases. The CDR3 length is 16 residues. Germline lookup yields CDR1 KGHDR and CDR2 SFDVKD. V trimming: 4 bases; J trimming: 3 bases; junction bases outside the gene matches: 3. DNA for the CDR3: TGTGCCACCAGTGACCCGGGACTAGCGGGAGGCTACGAGCAGTACTTC. This gives the protein CATSDPGLAGGYEQYF.

The chain recombines TRBV19 with TRBJ2-7, with D uncertain. Germline V gene lookup returns CDR1 LNHDA and CDR2 SQIVND (reference sequence). The V end was cut by 1 base, the J end by 4 bases, with 8 bases between. The CDR3 spans 13 residues. CDR3: CASSIAGGYEQYF. As DNA, the CDR3 is TGTGCCAGTAGTATAGCGGGTGGGTACGAGCAGTACTTC.

The chain is built from TRBV11-3 and TRBJ1-3; tentative D call: TRBD1 (6 bases). Trimming left V 3 bases short and J 6 bases short, with 15 bases between. The CDR3 is made up of 15 amino acids. In germline, CDR1 is SGHNT, CDR2 YENEEA. The chain's CDR3 is CASSLPGRGQNTIYF. DNA of the CDR3: TGTGCCAGCAGCTTGCCCGGCAGGGGCCAAAACACCATATATTTT.

This chain links TRBV4-3 with TRBJ1-2, with D unresolved. CDR3 length equals 16 residues. Germline assignment: CDR1 LGHNA and CDR2 YSLEER. The ends were cut back, 0 bases at V and 8 bases at J, with 19 bases in the middle. The CDR3: CASSQDALEPRGGYTF. The CDR3 nucleotides read TGCGCCAGCAGCCAAGACGCCCTAGAACCGCGCGGCGGCTACACCTTC.

The chain carries TRBV4-2 and TRBJ2-3; 7 nucleotides agree with TRBD1. The CDR3 loop spans 15 amino acids. After removal of 4 bases from V and 2 bases from J, the junction contained 6 bases not matched to a gene. The V gene's germline CDR1 is LGHNA and CDR2 YNFKEQ. CDR3 in amino acids: CASSPDRALTDTQYF. The CDR3 coding sequence is TGTGCCAGCAGCCCTGACAGGGCCCTCACAGATACGCAGTATTTT.

The J gene is TRBJ1-1, the V gene TRBV18; D remains ambiguous. Germline assignment: CDR1 KGHSH and CDR2 LQKENI. CDR3 length: 12 residues. Trimming removed 3 bases from V and 8 bases from J, with 10 bases in between. DNA for the CDR3: TGTGCCAGCTCACCGAGGGTTGACGAAGCTTTCTTT. Residues: CASSPRVDEAFF.

The V and J genes are TRBV7-9 and TRBJ2-2, with D possibly TRBD1 on 6 matching bases. Germline V gene sequence: CDR1 SEHNR, CDR2 FQNEAQ (reference sequence). The CDR3 extends over 19 amino acids. Between the trimmed V and J ends, which lost 5 bases and 0 bases, there was a span of 22 bases. The CDR3 region has the DNA TGTGCCAGCAGCGGAAGGGTACTAGATACAGGGCCGAACACCGGGGAGCTGTTTTTT. Encoded protein: CASSGRVLDTGPNTGELFF.